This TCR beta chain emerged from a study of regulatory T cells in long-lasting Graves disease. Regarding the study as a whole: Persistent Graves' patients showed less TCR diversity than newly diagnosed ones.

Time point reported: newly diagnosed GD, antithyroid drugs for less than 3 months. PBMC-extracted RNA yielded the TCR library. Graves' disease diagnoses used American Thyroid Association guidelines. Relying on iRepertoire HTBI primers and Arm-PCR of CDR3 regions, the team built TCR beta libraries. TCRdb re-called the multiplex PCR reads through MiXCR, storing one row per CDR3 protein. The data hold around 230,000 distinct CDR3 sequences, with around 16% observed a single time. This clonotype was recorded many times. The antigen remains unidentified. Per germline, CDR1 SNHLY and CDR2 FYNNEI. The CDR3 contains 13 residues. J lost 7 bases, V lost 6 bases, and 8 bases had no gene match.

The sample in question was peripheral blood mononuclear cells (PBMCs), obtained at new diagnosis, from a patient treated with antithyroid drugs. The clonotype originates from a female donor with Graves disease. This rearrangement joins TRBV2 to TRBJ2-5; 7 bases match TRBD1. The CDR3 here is CASSEGARATQYF. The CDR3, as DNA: TGTGCCAGCAGCGAGGGGGCCCGGGCGACCCAGTACTTC. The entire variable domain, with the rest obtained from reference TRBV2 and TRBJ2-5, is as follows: EPEVTQTPSHQVTQMGQEVILRCVPISNHLYFYWYRQILGQKVEFLVSFYNNEISEKSEIFDDQFSVERPDGSNFTLKIRSTKLEDSAMYFCASSEGARATQYFGPGTRLLVL.